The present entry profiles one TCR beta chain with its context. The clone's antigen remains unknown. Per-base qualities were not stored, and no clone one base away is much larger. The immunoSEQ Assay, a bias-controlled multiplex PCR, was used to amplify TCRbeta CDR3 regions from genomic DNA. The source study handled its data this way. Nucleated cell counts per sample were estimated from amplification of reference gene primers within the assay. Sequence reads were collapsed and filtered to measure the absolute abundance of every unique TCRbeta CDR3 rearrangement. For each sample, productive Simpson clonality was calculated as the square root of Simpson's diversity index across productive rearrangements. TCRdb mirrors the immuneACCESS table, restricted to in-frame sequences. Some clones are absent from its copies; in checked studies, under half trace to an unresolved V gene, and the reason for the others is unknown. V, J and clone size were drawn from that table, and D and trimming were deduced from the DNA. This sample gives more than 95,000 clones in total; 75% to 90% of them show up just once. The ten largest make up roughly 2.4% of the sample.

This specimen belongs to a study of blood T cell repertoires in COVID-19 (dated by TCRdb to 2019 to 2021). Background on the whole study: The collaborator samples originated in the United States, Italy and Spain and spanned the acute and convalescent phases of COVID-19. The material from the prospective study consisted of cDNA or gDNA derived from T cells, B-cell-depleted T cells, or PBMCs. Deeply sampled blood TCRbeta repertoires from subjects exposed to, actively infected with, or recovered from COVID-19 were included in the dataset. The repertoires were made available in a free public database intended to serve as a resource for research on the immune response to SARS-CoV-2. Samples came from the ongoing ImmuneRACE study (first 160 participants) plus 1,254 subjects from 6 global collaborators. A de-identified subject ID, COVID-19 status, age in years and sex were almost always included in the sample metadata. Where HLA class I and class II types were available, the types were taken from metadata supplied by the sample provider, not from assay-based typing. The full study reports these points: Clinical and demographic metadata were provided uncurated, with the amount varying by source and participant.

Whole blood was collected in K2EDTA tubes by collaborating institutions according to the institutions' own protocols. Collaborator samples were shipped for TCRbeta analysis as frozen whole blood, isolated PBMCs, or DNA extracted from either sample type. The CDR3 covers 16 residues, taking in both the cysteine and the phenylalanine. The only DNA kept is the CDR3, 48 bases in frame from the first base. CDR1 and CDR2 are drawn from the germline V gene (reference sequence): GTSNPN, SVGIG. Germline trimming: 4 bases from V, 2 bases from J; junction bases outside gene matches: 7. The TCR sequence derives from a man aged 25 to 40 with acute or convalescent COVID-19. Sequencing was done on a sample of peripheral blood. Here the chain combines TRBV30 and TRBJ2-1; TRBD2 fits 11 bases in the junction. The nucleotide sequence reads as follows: TGTGCCTGGAACATCCTTAGCGGGGGGGCCTACAATGAGCAGTTCTTC. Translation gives CAWNILSGGAYNEQFF.